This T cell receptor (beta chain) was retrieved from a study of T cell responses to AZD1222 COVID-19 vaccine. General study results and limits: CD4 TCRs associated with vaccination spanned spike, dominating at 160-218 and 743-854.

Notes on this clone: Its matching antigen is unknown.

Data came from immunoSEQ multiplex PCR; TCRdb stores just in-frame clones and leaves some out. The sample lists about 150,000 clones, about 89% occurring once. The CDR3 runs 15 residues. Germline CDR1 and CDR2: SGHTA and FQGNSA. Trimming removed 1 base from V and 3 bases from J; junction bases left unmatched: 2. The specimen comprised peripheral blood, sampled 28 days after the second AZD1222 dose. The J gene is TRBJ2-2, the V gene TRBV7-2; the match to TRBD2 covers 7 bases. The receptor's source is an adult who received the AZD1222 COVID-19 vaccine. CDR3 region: CASSLGGSDTGELFF. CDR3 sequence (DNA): TGTGCCAGCAGCTTAGGCGGGAGTGACACCGGGGAGCTGTTTTTT.